Listed below are T cell receptor beta chains from one sample, sequenced in a study of T-cell memory formation after mild COVID-19. In TCRdb, the 5' RACE reads were re-called with MiXCR into one record per CDR3 protein. Here the sample spans 150,000 to 200,000 distinct CDR3 sequences, roughly 23% being singletons. Sequencing was carried out using PBMCs or a T cell subset sorted from them (not recorded which). The origin of the receptors is an adult woman who had mild COVID-19 (a few samples of this study predate the infection). Cell type and time point are not known. CDR3s include the opening cysteine and the closing phenylalanine or tryptophan. The D gene is left open where the match is weak. The size of a clone is reported for some rows only, either as once, few or many, or as a class for expanded clones.

.	15	TRBD2	TRBJ2-7	TRBV5-6	TGTGCCAGCAGCCTATCCGGGACTAGCGATTACGAGCAGTACTTC	CASSLSGTSDYEQYF
.	16	TRBD1	TRBJ2-5	TRBV5-8	TGTGCCAGCAGCAACGGACGAGGGACAGGGGGGGAGACCCAGTACTTC	CASSNGRGTGGETQYF
.	12	.	TRBJ2-1	TRBV6-5	TGTGCCAGCAGTGGTTCTTCCAATGAGCAGTTCTTC	CASSGSSNEQFF
.	15	TRBD1	TRBJ1-1	TRBV27	TGTGCCAGCAGTTTTTTGGACAGGGGGGACACTGAAGCTTTCTTT	CASSFLDRGDTEAFF
few	18	TRBD2	TRBJ2-2	TRBV7-7	TGTGCTAGCAGCTTGAAAGAGACTAGCGGGGCGAACACCGGGGAGCTGTTTTTT	CASSLKETSGANTGELFF
few	16	TRBD2	TRBJ2-3	TRBV9	TGTGCCAGCAGCGTCGGGACTAGCGGGAGCACAGATACGCAGTATTTT	CASSVGTSGSTDTQYF
.	11	.	TRBJ2-1	TRBV6-2/TRBV6-3	TGTGCCAGCAGTTACTCAAGTGAGCAGTTCTTC	CASSYSSEQFF
.	16	TRBD1	TRBJ2-7	TRBV7-6	TGTGCCAGCAGCTCCGGACAGGGGGCTTCCTCCTACGAGCAGTACTTC	CASSSGQGASSYEQYF
.	13	.	TRBJ2-5	TRBV7-6	TGTGCCAGCATCTTAGGACAACAAGAGACCCAGTACTTC	CASILGQQETQYF
few	12	.	TRBJ1-2	TRBV15	TGTGCCGCCGGGCAATCTAACTATGGCTACACCTTC	CAAGQSNYGYTF
.	14	TRBD1	TRBJ2-5	TRBV15	TGTGCCACCAGCAGAGCGGGACAGCAAGAGACCCAGTACTTC	CATSRAGQQETQYF
few	11	.	TRBJ2-1	TRBV7-9	TGTGCCACGGGGGAGAGGAGTGAGCAGTTCTTC	CATGERSEQFF
.	12	.	TRBJ1-1	TRBV7-9	TGTGCCAGCAGCTTAATGGGACACCCTTTACCCTTT	CASSLMGHPLPF
few	16	TRBD1	TRBJ1-1	TRBV5-1	TGCGCCAGCAGCCGCGACAGGGCGGTCGAGAACACTGAAGCTTTCTTT	CASSRDRAVENTEAFF